Listed below are T cell receptor beta chains from one sample, sequenced in a study of technical replicates of blood from a handful of donors. Only in-frame clones appear in the TCRdb table, and some are missing; sequencing was by immunoSEQ multiplex PCR. Of approximately 73,000 clones in the sample, around 90% were seen once. The sample comprised T cells isolated from PBMCs. These receptors came from a human donor in good health. Both conserved end residues are part of each CDR3. D genes are given only for firm matches. Clone size is given for some rows only: seen once, a few or many times, or a class if the clone is expanded.

clone size	V gene	J gene	D gene	CDR3 protein	CDR3 DNA
medium-sized	TRBV7-9	TRBJ2-7	.	CASSWGWGEQYF	TGTGCCAGCAGTTGGGGCTGGGGCGAGCAGTACTTC
.	TRBV14	TRBJ2-5	TRBD1	CASNTGEGGTQYF	TGTGCCAGCAATACAGGGGAAGGAGGGACCCAGTACTTC
.	TRBV30	TRBJ2-7	.	CARRTDTSYEQYF	TGTGCCCGCCGGACAGATACCAGCTACGAGCAGTACTTC
.	TRBV9	TRBJ1-5	.	CASTRDGSSNQPQHF	TGTGCCAGCACCCGGGACGGGAGTTCCAATCAGCCCCAGCATTTT
.	TRBV28	TRBJ1-2	TRBD1	CASSWGQAEANYGYTF	TGTGCCAGCAGTTGGGGACAGGCTGAAGCTAACTATGGCTACACCTTC
.	TRBV19	TRBJ1-1	.	CASSIEGGHTEAFF	TGTGCCAGTAGTATAGAGGGCGGGCACACTGAAGCTTTCTTT
.	TRBV19	TRBJ1-1	.	CASQYPEGWAFF	TGTGCCAGTCAGTACCCCGAGGGATGGGCTTTCTTT
.	TRBV4-2	TRBJ2-3	TRBD2	CASSLLYGSSGDTQYF	TGTGCCAGCAGCCTTCTTTACGGATCTAGCGGGGATACGCAGTATTTT
.	TRBV4-2	TRBJ2-2	TRBD2	CASSQDWLAGNTGELFF	TGTGCCAGCAGCCAAGACTGGCTAGCGGGCAACACCGGGGAGCTGTTTTTT
.	TRBV7-6	TRBJ2-7	TRBD2	CASSLVAGDIDEQYF	TGTGCCAGCAGCTTAGTGGCGGGGGATATCGACGAGCAGTACTTC
.	TRBV4-3	TRBJ1-1	.	CASSQWTTGLTEAFF	TGCGCCAGCAGCCAGTGGACCACAGGGCTGACTGAAGCTTTCTTT
.	TRBV5-4	TRBJ1-2	.	CASSLMMENYGYTF	TGTGCCAGCAGCTTGATGATGGAGAACTATGGCTACACCTTC
.	TRBV4-1	TRBJ2-1	TRBD2	CASSQREGYNEQFF	TGCGCCAGCAGCCAGCGGGAGGGCTACAATGAGCAGTTCTTC
.	TRBV9	TRBJ2-1	.	CASSVFEFVEVNEQFF	TGTGCCAGCAGCGTATTTGAATTCGTGGAGGTCAATGAGCAGTTCTTC
.	TRBV6-1	TRBJ2-6	.	CASRGSSGANVLTF	TGTGCCAGCAGGGGGAGCTCTGGGGCCAACGTCCTGACTTTC
.	TRBV7-2	TRBJ1-4	.	CASSLIVGRTVNEKLFF	TGTGCCAGCAGCTTAATTGTTGGTCGGACAGTTAATGAAAAACTGTTTTTT
.	TRBV15	TRBJ1-1	TRBD1	CATSRLGTGDTEAFF	TGTGCCACCAGCAGACTGGGGACAGGGGACACTGAAGCTTTCTTT
.	TRBV7-3	TRBJ2-6	.	CASSLLGPSGANVLTF	TGTGCCAGCAGCTTACTGGGCCCCTCTGGGGCCAACGTCCTGACTTTC
.	TRBV9	TRBJ2-7	.	CASSVSPPSEQYF	TGTGCCAGCAGCGTATCCCCTCCTAGCGAGCAGTACTTC
.	TRBV28	TRBJ1-5	.	CASSSPAGQDTPQHF	TGTGCCAGCAGTTCCCCGGCAGGTCAGGATACGCCCCAGCATTTT
.	TRBV7-8	TRBJ2-7	.	CASSLVGPYEQYF	TGTGCCAGCAGCTTAGTGGGGCCATACGAGCAGTACTTC
.	TRBV10-3	TRBJ2-2	.	CAISDRDFTGELFF	TGTGCCATCAGTGATCGAGACTTCACCGGGGAGCTGTTTTTT
.	TRBV7-9	TRBJ2-3	TRBD2	CASSHGTSGSYDTQYF	TGTGCCAGCAGCCACGGGACTAGCGGGAGTTACGATACGCAGTATTTT
few	TRBV27	TRBJ1-4	.	CASSSLAGKLFF	TGTGCCAGCAGCTCCCTCGCGGGAAAACTGTTTTTT
.	TRBV10-3	TRBJ2-7	.	CAISEIDAAGPEQYF	TGTGCCATCAGTGAGATCGACGCGGCGGGGCCCGAGCAGTACTTC
once	TRBV9	TRBJ2-1	.	CASSVEGRVDNEQFF	TGTGCCAGCAGCGTAGAGGGCAGGGTCGACAATGAGCAGTTCTTC